This entry lists 18 T cell receptor beta chains sequenced from one sample in a study of T cell changes during pregnancy in multiple sclerosis. Data came from immunoSEQ multiplex PCR; TCRdb stores just in-frame clones and leaves some out. Of tens of thousands of clones in the sample, about 90% were seen once. Sample: CD4+ T cells from peripheral blood mononuclear cells, taken after pregnancy. These receptor sequences come from a female donor in good health, enrolled as a control in a pregnancy study.

This clone was detected once. This chain uses TRBV6-5 with TRBJ1-6; weak D call: TRBD1 (5 bases). The CDR3 extends over 15 amino acids. Germline V gene sequence: CDR1 MNHEY, CDR2 SVGAGI. V dropped 8 bases and J dropped 7 bases, with 18 bases sitting between them. Here the CDR3 reads CASRPGGGGNSPLHF. In DNA form, the CDR3 reads TGTGCCAGCCGACCGGGCGGCGGGGGGAATTCACCCCTCCACTTT.

The chain carries TRBV5-4 and TRBJ1-1, with unresolved D. The V and J ends lost 0 bases and 4 bases respectively, with 7 bases between them. CDR3 size: 13 residues. The germline V gene encodes CDR1 SGHNT and CDR2 YYREEE (reference sequence). This CDR3 reads CASSLDRGTEAFF. CDR3 nucleotide sequence: TGTGCCAGCAGCTTGGATCGGGGCACTGAAGCTTTCTTT.

V and J are TRBV9 and TRBJ2-3; tentatively, D is TRBD1 (6 bases). The germline gives CDR1 SGDLS, CDR2 YYNGEE. The CDR3 runs 15 residues. Deletions cut 0 bases from V and 5 bases from J, with 13 bases between. This CDR3 is CASSVAWGPGDTQYF. Written as DNA, the CDR3 is TGTGCCAGCAGCGTAGCTTGGGGGCCTGGAGATACGCAGTATTTT.

The V gene is TRBV7-9, the J gene TRBJ2-7; 8 bases line up with TRBD1. The CDR3 is 15 residues long. The trim removed 5 bases at V and 2 bases at J, leaving 8 bases unmatched. Germline CDR1 and CDR2: SEHNR and FQNEAQ (reference sequence). The CDR3 DNA reads as TGTGCCAGCAGCGTGGGACAGGCAGTAACCTACGAGCAGTACTTC. Translating gives CASSVGQAVTYEQYF.

The J gene is TRBJ2-2, the V gene TRBV5-1; weak D call: TRBD2 (5 bases). This CDR3 contains 13 residues. The ends were cut back, 0 bases at V and 6 bases at J, with 6 bases in the middle. CDR1 is SGHRS and CDR2 is YFSETQ in the germline V gene. The CDR3 protein is CASSLGTSGELFF. The CDR3 region has the DNA TGCGCCAGCAGCTTGGGGACTTCCGGGGAGCTGTTTTTT.

The rearrangement uses TRBV7-2 and TRBJ2-3; 12 bases agree with TRBD2. The CDR3 consists of 18 residues. Germline CDR1 reads SGHTA; CDR2 reads FQGNSA. The trim removed 5 bases at V and 4 bases at J, leaving 13 bases unmatched. CDR3 residues: CASSGFRLAGGVADTQYF. The CDR3 nucleotides are TGTGCCAGCAGCGGTTTTAGGCTAGCGGGGGGGGTTGCAGATACGCAGTATTTT.

The chain links TRBV29-1 to TRBJ1-4, with TRBD1 as a possible D gene (5 bases). From germline, CDR1 is SQVTM and CDR2 ANQGSEA. V lost 1 base and J 8 bases, leaving 11 bases between the germline ends. The CDR3 contains 13 residues. Written as DNA, the CDR3 is TGCAGCGTTGAAGCGGGACTTGGCGAAAAACTGTTTTTT. This gives the protein CSVEAGLGEKLFF.

The count of this clone is one. The rearrangement uses TRBV7-9 and TRBJ1-3; 8 nucleotides agree with TRBD1. J gave up 0 bases and V 4 bases, and 5 bases lay outside the gene matches. CDR1 and CDR2 (germline): SEHNR, FQNEAQ (reference sequence). The CDR3 runs 16 residues. The CDR3 coding sequence is TGTGCCAGCAGCTCTGGGGGGACAGGCTCTGGAAACACCATATATTTT. Residues: CASSSGGTGSGNTIYF.

V and J are TRBV6-1 and TRBJ1-2; TRBD1 matches 7 bases. Germline values: CDR1 MNHNS, CDR2 SASEGT. The CDR3 spans 13 residues. V shed 6 bases and J 5 bases; nucleotides not matched to a gene: 6. This CDR3 is CASRAGQWYGYTF. Here the CDR3 DNA reads TGTGCCAGCAGGGCGGGACAGTGGTATGGCTACACCTTC.

The chain is built from TRBV5-1 and TRBJ1-1; D is ambiguous. Trimming removed 2 bases from V and 4 bases from J, with 15 bases in between. The CDR3 is 15 amino acids. Germline values: CDR1 SGHRS, CDR2 YFSETQ. The CDR3 nucleotides read TGCGCCAGCAGCTTTCAACGGTCTCCTACCACTGAAGCTTTCTTT. Amino acid sequence: CASSFQRSPTTEAFF.

This clone was seen a handful of times. Other nucleotide sequences from this sample produce the same CDR3. The J gene is TRBJ2-4, the V gene TRBV18; D perhaps matches TRBD1 (6 bases). Between the trimmed V and J ends, which lost 0 bases and 0 bases, there was a span of 9 bases. The germline gives CDR1 KGHSH, CDR2 LQKENI. The CDR3 runs to 16 residues. The CDR3, as DNA: TGTGCCAGCTCACCACCGACAGGAGTAGCCAAAAACATTCAGTACTTC. It yields the protein CASSPPTGVAKNIQYF.

V gene TRBV10-1 combines with J gene TRBJ1-2; D gene uncertain. The CDR3 sequence is 14 residues long. Germline V CDR1 and CDR2: WNHNN, SYGVQD (reference sequence). The germline V and J ends were trimmed by 6 bases and 4 bases, with 15 bases remaining between them. CDR3 region: CASRLRVISYGYTF. The CDR3, as DNA: TGCGCCAGCAGGTTACGGGTTATTTCCTATGGCTACACCTTC.

The gene calls are TRBV7-3 and TRBJ2-2, with D hard to call. With 5 bases removed from V and 4 bases from J, the gap between germline ends came to 11 bases. CDR3 size: 14 residues. Germline lookup yields CDR1 SGHTA and CDR2 FQGTGA. CDR3 nucleotides: TGTGCCAGCAGCCCCCGATATAGCACCGGGGAGCTGTTTTTT. Translating it yields CASSPRYSTGELFF.

The J gene is TRBJ2-7, the V gene TRBV11-2, with 8 bases identical to TRBD2. This CDR3 is built from 18 residues. V shed 3 bases and J 0 bases; nucleotides not matched to a gene: 13. Germline loops: CDR1 SGHAT, CDR2 FQNNGV. The CDR3 region has the DNA TGTGCCAGCAGCTTTCGGCGGGGGGCCACGTCCAGCTCCTACGAGCAGTACTTC. Translated, it gives CASSFRRGATSSSYEQYF.

V usage is TRBV19 and J usage is TRBJ1-5; maybe TRBD1 (6 bases). Germline-derived CDR1 and CDR2 are LNHDA and SQIVND (reference sequence). With 4 bases removed from V and 0 bases from J, the gap between germline ends came to 13 bases. This CDR3 is built from 16 residues. The CDR3 DNA sequence: TGTGCCAGTAGTAGTACAGGGAAGTATAGCAATCAGCCCCAGCATTTT. Amino acid sequence: CASSSTGKYSNQPQHF.

The rearrangement links TRBV28 to TRBJ1-3, with TRBD1 as a possible D gene (6 bases). CDR1 and CDR2 from the germline V gene are MDHEN and SYDVKM. V was cut by 1 base and J by 4 bases, with 11 bases left in between. This CDR3 has 15 residues. CDR3 DNA sequence: TGTGCCAGCAGTTTATCGCAGGGGTTAGGAAACACCATATATTTT. Its translation: CASSLSQGLGNTIYF.

The chain carries TRBV7-2 and TRBJ1-2; perhaps TRBD1 as D (5 bases). Germline V gene lookup returns CDR1 SGHTA and CDR2 FQGNSA. This CDR3 spans 14 amino acids. V lost 4 bases to trimming and J lost 0 bases, with 9 bases between them. CDR3 DNA: TGTGCCAGCAGCTCAAGACAGTCTAACTATGGCTACACCTTC. This translates into CASSSRQSNYGYTF.

The chain joins TRBV7-9 to TRBJ2-5; D unclear. The germline V gene has CDR1 SEHNR and CDR2 FQNEAQ (reference sequence). The V and J ends lost 3 bases and 5 bases respectively, with 13 bases between them. This CDR3 has 14 amino acids. In nucleotides, the CDR3 is TGTGCCAGCAGCTTTTTAGTCACAGATGAGACCCAGTACTTC. This encodes CASSFLVTDETQYF.